Listed below are T cell receptor beta chains from one sample, sequenced in a study of T cell responses to AZD1222 COVID-19 vaccine. Only in-frame clones appear in the TCRdb table, and some are missing; sequencing was by immunoSEQ multiplex PCR. The sample contains 150,000 to 200,000 clones, approximately 91% of which appear only once. The sample was peripheral blood, taken 28 days after the second AZD1222 dose. These receptors were obtained from an adult who received the AZD1222 COVID-19 vaccine. The CDR3 runs from the conserved cysteine through the conserved F or W. Fields, in order: D gene, clone size, V gene, J gene, CDR3 DNA, CDR3 protein. D genes are given only for firm matches. Clone size is stated in some rows and not others, as once, few, many or a class when expanded.

d_gene: .; abundance: .; v_gene: TRBV19; j_gene: TRBJ2-7; CDR3nt: TGTGCCAGTAGTCCGGGCCCAGGGGAGCAGTACTTC; CDR3aa: CASSPGPGEQYF
d_gene: TRBD1; abundance: .; v_gene: TRBV6-1; j_gene: TRBJ1-3; CDR3nt: TGTGCCAGCAGTGAATTCAGGGGGCGGACTGGAAACACCATATATTTT; CDR3aa: CASSEFRGRTGNTIYF
d_gene: .; abundance: .; v_gene: TRBV19; j_gene: TRBJ1-5; CDR3nt: TGTGCCAGTAGTTTTTGGGGGGTACTAGGCAATCAGCCCCAGCATTTT; CDR3aa: CASSFWGVLGNQPQHF
d_gene: .; abundance: .; v_gene: TRBV28; j_gene: TRBJ1-2; CDR3nt: TGTGCCAGCAGCCCGGACAATGACTATGGCTACACCTTC; CDR3aa: CASSPDNDYGYTF
d_gene: .; abundance: .; v_gene: TRBV4-3; j_gene: TRBJ1-1; CDR3nt: TGCGCCAGCAGCCAAGATTTGGGGTTCAAGCCTGAAGCTTTCTTT; CDR3aa: CASSQDLGFKPEAFF
d_gene: .; abundance: .; v_gene: TRBV7-2; j_gene: TRBJ1-2; CDR3nt: TGTGCCAGCAGTAGCCCTTGGGGTCGGTCCTATGGCTACACCTTC; CDR3aa: CASSSPWGRSYGYTF
d_gene: TRBD2; abundance: .; v_gene: TRBV11-2; j_gene: TRBJ2-7; CDR3nt: TGTGCCAGCAGCTTAGTGGCGGGAGGGCGGTACGAGCAGTACTTC; CDR3aa: CASSLVAGGRYEQYF
d_gene: TRBD2; abundance: few; v_gene: TRBV7-2; j_gene: TRBJ2-5; CDR3nt: TGTGCCAGCAGCGCAGGGAGGGGACGGGGACAAGAGACCCAGTACTTC; CDR3aa: CASSAGRGRGQETQYF
d_gene: .; abundance: .; v_gene: TRBV6-6; j_gene: TRBJ1-3; CDR3nt: TGTGCCAGCAGTTACCAGGGTAAAGGAAACACCATATATTTT; CDR3aa: CASSYQGKGNTIYF
d_gene: .; abundance: .; v_gene: TRBV25-1; j_gene: TRBJ2-2; CDR3nt: TGTGCCAGCAGTGAAAGCGGAAACACCGGGGAGCTGTTTTTT; CDR3aa: CASSESGNTGELFF
d_gene: .; abundance: .; v_gene: TRBV27; j_gene: TRBJ1-5; CDR3nt: TGTGCCAGCAGTTTATCGATAGGGGGCAATCAGCCCCAGCATTTT; CDR3aa: CASSLSIGGNQPQHF
d_gene: .; abundance: .; v_gene: TRBV2; j_gene: TRBJ2-1; CDR3nt: TGTGCCAGCAGTGAAGGAAACTCCTACAATGAGCAGTTCTTC; CDR3aa: CASSEGNSYNEQFF
d_gene: TRBD1; abundance: .; v_gene: TRBV25-1; j_gene: TRBJ2-5; CDR3nt: TGTGCCAGCAGAAAAACAGGGGACGGCGAGACCCAGTACTTC; CDR3aa: CASRKTGDGETQYF
d_gene: TRBD2; abundance: .; v_gene: TRBV7-3; j_gene: TRBJ2-3; CDR3nt: TGTGCCAGCAGCCAAAGTCTAGCGGGAGCAGATACGCAGTATTTT; CDR3aa: CASSQSLAGADTQYF
d_gene: .; abundance: .; v_gene: TRBV9; j_gene: TRBJ2-5; CDR3nt: TGTGCCAGCAGCGTAGCCGCAGGTAATCAAGAGACCCAGTACTTC; CDR3aa: CASSVAAGNQETQYF
d_gene: .; abundance: .; v_gene: TRBV27; j_gene: TRBJ1-1; CDR3nt: TGTGCCAGCAGTTTATCGGAAACGGCTGAAGCTTTCTTT; CDR3aa: CASSLSETAEAFF
d_gene: .; abundance: .; v_gene: TRBV6-5; j_gene: TRBJ2-3; CDR3nt: TGTGCCAGCAGCCTAGCGCGCCCGTATATGGATACGCAGTATTTT; CDR3aa: CASSLARPYMDTQYF
d_gene: TRBD1; abundance: .; v_gene: TRBV6-5; j_gene: TRBJ1-2; CDR3nt: TGTGCCAGCAGTTACGGGGACAGGGGGCTTAATGGCTACACCTTC; CDR3aa: CASSYGDRGLNGYTF
d_gene: TRBD2; abundance: few; v_gene: TRBV6-6; j_gene: TRBJ2-7; CDR3nt: TGTGCCAGCAGGCTAGCGGGAGAGACCTACGAGCAGTACTTC; CDR3aa: CASRLAGETYEQYF
d_gene: .; abundance: .; v_gene: TRBV7-6; j_gene: TRBJ1-5; CDR3nt: TGTGCCAGCAGCCTCGAGGGGGATAGCAATCAGCCCCAGCATTTT; CDR3aa: CASSLEGDSNQPQHF
d_gene: .; abundance: .; v_gene: TRBV6-5; j_gene: TRBJ1-2; CDR3nt: TGTGCCAGCAAGGACACCACCCAGCGGGGCTACACCTTC; CDR3aa: CASKDTTQRGYTF
d_gene: .; abundance: .; v_gene: TRBV29-1; j_gene: TRBJ2-5; CDR3nt: TGCAGCGTAATCAGGCGGGAGACCCAGTACTTC; CDR3aa: CSVIRRETQYF
d_gene: TRBD1; abundance: .; v_gene: TRBV19; j_gene: TRBJ1-5; CDR3nt: TGTGCCAGTACCGCGGGACAGGGCAATCAGCCCCAGCATTTT; CDR3aa: CASTAGQGNQPQHF
d_gene: .; abundance: once; v_gene: TRBV19; j_gene: TRBJ2-1; CDR3nt: TGTGCCGCCAGCGTCGGTAATACCTTAGTATACAATGAGCAGTTCTTC; CDR3aa: CAASVGNTLVYNEQFF
d_gene: .; abundance: .; v_gene: TRBV5-8; j_gene: TRBJ1-5; CDR3nt: TGTGCCAGCAGCTTGAACGTTCCGGGGCCGACTCAGCCCCAGCATTTT; CDR3aa: CASSLNVPGPTQPQHF
d_gene: TRBD2; abundance: .; v_gene: TRBV5-1; j_gene: TRBJ2-3; CDR3nt: TGCGCCAGCAGCTTGGGGACTAGCGGGACCGCCACAGATACGCAGTATTTT; CDR3aa: CASSLGTSGTATDTQYF
d_gene: .; abundance: .; v_gene: TRBV19; j_gene: TRBJ2-1; CDR3nt: TGTGCCAGTAGTATATACCGGGAAGATAGCTCCTACAATGAGCAGTTCTTC; CDR3aa: CASSIYREDSSYNEQFF
d_gene: .; abundance: .; v_gene: TRBV19; j_gene: TRBJ2-1; CDR3nt: TGTGCCAGTAGCTGGTCGGAGTATAACTCCTACAATGAGCAGTTCTTC; CDR3aa: CASSWSEYNSYNEQFF